The 21 T cell receptor beta chains reported below all come from one sample, sequenced in a study of blood T cell repertoires in COVID-19 (dated by TCRdb to 2019 to 2021). Libraries were made using the immunoSEQ multiplex PCR assay. What TCRdb holds here is the immuneACCESS table cut down to in-frame rearrangements. Part of the clones is not present; checked against another copy, under half of the missing clones reflect an unresolved V gene, and the others are unexplained. Present in this sample are roughly 280,000 clones, 89% of which were seen just once. The ten largest make up roughly 2.2% of the sample. The sequenced sample was peripheral blood. The receptors derive from a man in his forties or fifties with acute or convalescent COVID-19.

J is TRBJ2-4 and V is TRBV11-3; 9 bases map to TRBD2. The germline gives CDR1 SGHNT, CDR2 YENEEA. The CDR3 loop spans 12 amino acids. V shed 5 bases, J shed 13 bases, and the junction held 6 bases outside the gene matches. CDR3 loop: CASSTPSGRQYF. The CDR3 DNA sequence: TGTGCCAGCAGCACACCAAGCGGGAGGCAGTACTTC.

The chain employs TRBV5-6 and TRBJ1-2; 11 bases line up with TRBD1. The V and J ends lost 3 bases and 8 bases, in that order; junction bases with no gene match: 3. The germline CDR1 and CDR2 sequences are SGHDT and YYEEEE. The CDR3 consists of 13 residues. In DNA form, the CDR3 reads TGTGCCAGCAGCTCTGGACAGGGGGCCGGCTACACCTTC. Its protein is CASSSGQGAGYTF.

In DNA form, the CDR3 reads TGTGCCAGCAGACGCGACAGATATAGCAATCAGCCCCAGCATTTT. Its protein is CASRRDRYSNQPQHF. The chain has TRBV7-2 and TRBJ1-5; TRBD1 might be the D (5 bases). Germline V lookup: CDR1 SGHTA, CDR2 FQGNSA. V was pared by 6 bases and J by 0 bases, with 12 bases between. CDR3 size: 15 residues.

The chain joins TRBV10-3 to TRBJ1-1, with 8 bases lining up with TRBD1. This CDR3 has 15 residues. Germline CDR1 and CDR2: ENHRY and SYGVKD. V shed 6 bases and J 4 bases; nucleotides not matched to a gene: 10. Here the CDR3 reads CAIRAGGGTATEAFF. As DNA, the CDR3 is TGTGCCATCAGGGCAGGGGGCGGGACGGCCACTGAAGCTTTCTTT.

V usage is TRBV5-1 and J usage is TRBJ1-2, with 9 bases aligning to TRBD1. Germline CDR1 and CDR2: SGHRS and YFSETQ. The CDR3 has 16 residues. V shed 4 bases, J shed 6 bases, and the junction held 13 bases outside the gene matches. The CDR3 protein is CASSTGTGPTTDGYTF. CDR3 bases: TGCGCCAGCAGCACCGGGACAGGGCCTACCACGGATGGCTACACCTTC.

This chain uses TRBV2 with TRBJ2-2; maybe TRBD2 (5 bases). The germline V gene has CDR1 SNHLY and CDR2 FYNNEI. V lost 4 bases, J lost 7 bases, and 13 bases lay in between. This CDR3 contains 14 residues. For the CDR3, the DNA is TGTGCCAGCAGTGTAGGGAGCGTGGTCGGGGAGCTGTTTTTT. It is translated as CASSVGSVVGELFF.

This chain links TRBV29-1 with TRBJ1-2; 8 bases are a match to TRBD1. J lost 8 bases, V lost 4 bases, and 9 bases had no gene match. Germline CDR1 and CDR2: SQVTM and ANQGSEA. The CDR3 consists of 13 residues. The CDR3 reads CSVGGQGAKGYTF. CDR3 sequence (DNA): TGCAGCGTTGGAGGTCAGGGGGCAAAGGGCTACACCTTC.

V and J are TRBV3-1 (or the pseudogene TRBV3-2) and TRBJ1-2; a possible D gene is TRBD1 (6 bases). The CDR3 loop spans 15 amino acids. Trimming stripped 4 bases from V and 6 bases from J, with 18 bases between. Germline lookup yields CDR1 LGHDT and CDR2 YNNKEL (reference sequence). As DNA, the CDR3 is TGTGCCAGCAGCCCGAGAAGGGGGGGGGTCGATGGCTACACCTTC. Its translation: CASSPRRGGVDGYTF.

This sequence joins TRBV29-1 and TRBJ1-1, with 10 positions matching TRBD1. The germline V gene has CDR1 SQVTM and CDR2 ANQGSEA. V was pared by 4 bases and J by 2 bases, with 4 bases of the junction left unmatched. The CDR3 covers 14 residues. The CDR3, as DNA: TGCAGCGTTGGGACAGGGGGATATAACACTGAAGCTTTCTTT. Protein: CSVGTGGYNTEAFF.

The count of this clone is one. The chain employs TRBV18 and TRBJ1-5, with 7 bases that match TRBD1. V was clipped by 5 bases and J by 2 bases; unmatched bases: 9. Germline CDR1 and CDR2: KGHSH and LQKENI. The CDR3 totals 16 residues. The CDR3 region has the DNA TGTGCCAGCTCAATCAGGGGGGAAAGGGGCAATCAGCCCCAGCATTTT. Protein product: CASSIRGERGNQPQHF.

The rearrangement links TRBV30 to TRBJ2-1, with TRBD2 matching 12 bases. The CDR3 loop spans 16 amino acids. Germline V lookup: CDR1 GTSNPN, CDR2 SVGIG (reference sequence). The V segment lost 5 bases and the J segment 0 bases; nucleotides outside the gene matches: 5. CDR3 in amino acids: CAWFGTSGYSYNEQFF. In nucleotides, the CDR3 is TGTGCCTGGTTCGGGACTAGCGGGTACTCCTACAATGAGCAGTTCTTC.

The chain has TRBV5-6 and TRBJ2-3; 9 positions agree with TRBD1. CDR3 size: 16 residues. The trim removed 3 bases at V and 3 bases at J, leaving 8 bases unmatched. The germline gives CDR1 SGHDT, CDR2 YYEEEE. For the CDR3, the DNA is TGTGCCAGCAGCTATGTCCCGGGACAGGGTACAGATACGCAGTATTTT. Amino acids: CASSYVPGQGTDTQYF.

This chain links TRBV5-4 with TRBJ1-5, with TRBD1 identical over 7 bases. Per the germline V gene, CDR1 is SGHNT and CDR2 is YYREEE (reference sequence). The J segment lost 7 bases and the V segment lost 4 bases, leaving 5 bases of the junction unmatched. The CDR3 covers 13 residues. The CDR3 nucleotides are TGTGCCAGCAGCCTCGACAGGGACCAGCCCCAGCATTTT. This encodes CASSLDRDQPQHF. Supplemented by reference TRBV5-4 and TRBJ1-5, the full variable domain reads ETGVTQSPTHLIKTRGQQVTLRCSSQSGHNTVSWYQQALGQGPQFIFQYYREEENGRGNFPPRFSGLQFPNYSSELNVNALELDDSALYLCASSLDRDQPQHFGDGTRLSIL.

The rearrangement links TRBV9 to TRBJ2-1, with 12 nucleotides matching TRBD2. The J segment lost 10 bases and the V segment lost 4 bases, leaving 3 bases of the junction unmatched. Germline V CDR1 and CDR2: SGDLS, YYNGEE. This CDR3 contains 13 residues. The CDR3 coding sequence is TGTGCCAGCAGCCCCGGACTAGCGGGGGAGCAGTTCTTC. Translated: CASSPGLAGEQFF.

V gene TRBV6-5 combines with J gene TRBJ1-5; no reliable D call. Germline lookup yields CDR1 MNHEY and CDR2 SVGAGI. This CDR3 is 13 amino acids long. V was clipped by 2 bases and J by 7 bases, with 9 bases between them. In DNA form, the CDR3 reads TGTGCCAGCAGTTACCCCGGGAAACAGCCCCAGCATTTT. Amino acids: CASSYPGKQPQHF.

The V gene is TRBV6-5, the J gene TRBJ2-7, with 7 positions matching TRBD1. With V trimmed by 0 bases and J by 3 bases, 5 bases remained unmatched. The CDR3 extends over 15 amino acids. Germline V gene data show CDR1 as MNHEY and CDR2 as SVGAGI. The CDR3 coding sequence is TGTGCCAGCAGTTACTCTTGGGACAGAGTCTACGAGCAGTACTTC. This encodes CASSYSWDRVYEQYF.

The chain has TRBV5-5 and TRBJ1-3, with a tentative D call TRBD1 (6 bases). The V and J ends lost 0 bases and 0 bases respectively, with 13 bases between them. This CDR3 has 17 residues. CDR1 is SGHKS and CDR2 is YYEKEE in the germline V gene (reference sequence). The DNA of the CDR3 is TGTGCCAGCAGCTTGGCCGGACAGTACTCCTCTGGAAACACCATATATTTT. The encoded protein is CASSLAGQYSSGNTIYF. Combining the CDR3 with reference TRBV5-5 and TRBJ1-3 gives the whole variable domain DAGVTQSPTHLIKTRGQQVTLRCSPISGHKSVSWYQQVLGQGPQFIFQYYEKEERGRGNFPDRFSARQFPNYSSELNVNALLLGDSALYLCASSLAGQYSSGNTIYFGEGSWLTVV.

The chain uses TRBV20-1 and TRBJ2-5; D unclear. The length of the CDR3 is 10 residues. The V end lost 6 bases, the J end lost 5 bases, and 7 bases lay between the germline ends. Germline CDR1 reads DFQATT; CDR2 reads SNEGSKA (reference sequence). The CDR3 region has the DNA TGCAGTGCAAACGGGGAGACCCAGTACTTC. Residues: CSANGETQYF.

This clone showed up just once. The chain uses TRBV6-2 or TRBV6-3 and TRBJ1-4; possible D gene TRBD1, 5 bases. Trimming removed 4 bases at V and 7 bases at J, with 16 bases between. CDR3 length equals 15 residues. Germline CDR1 MNHEY, CDR2 SVGEGT. In DNA form, the CDR3 reads TGTGCCAGCAGTTGGAGTGGGGGAGGGGTTGAAAAACTGTTTTTT. Translation gives CASSWSGGGVEKLFF.

The chain employs TRBV11-2 and TRBJ2-1; 8 nucleotides line up with TRBD1. The V segment lost 5 bases and the J segment 4 bases; nucleotides outside the gene matches: 7. Germline CDR1 reads SGHAT; CDR2 reads FQNNGV. The CDR3 contains 15 residues. Here the CDR3 DNA reads TGTGCCAGCAGCCTAGGGACAGGCCGATACAATGAGCAGTTCTTC. Protein: CASSLGTGRYNEQFF.

The chain recombines TRBV6-5 with TRBJ1-2, with a possible D match to TRBD1 (5 bases). Germline V gene data show CDR1 as MNHEY and CDR2 as SVGAGI. Trimming cost V 6 bases and J 3 bases, with 11 bases left between them. The CDR3 spans 13 residues. CDR3: CASRGSGYYGYTF. CDR3 DNA: TGTGCCAGCAGGGGATCAGGGTACTATGGCTACACCTTC.